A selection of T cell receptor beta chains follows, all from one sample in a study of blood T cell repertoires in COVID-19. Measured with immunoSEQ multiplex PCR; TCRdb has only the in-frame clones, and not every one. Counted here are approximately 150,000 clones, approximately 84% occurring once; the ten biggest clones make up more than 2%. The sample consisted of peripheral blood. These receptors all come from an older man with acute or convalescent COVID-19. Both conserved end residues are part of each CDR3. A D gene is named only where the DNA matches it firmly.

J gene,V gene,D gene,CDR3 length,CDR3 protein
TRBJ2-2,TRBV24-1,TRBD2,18,CATSDLVRSGGNTGELFF
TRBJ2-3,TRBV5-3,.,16,CARSRDLPCLADTQYF
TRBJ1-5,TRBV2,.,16,CASSYTGQGSNQPQHF
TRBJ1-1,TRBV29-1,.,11,CSVGRGTEAFF
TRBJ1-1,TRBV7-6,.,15,CASSLAAGRYTEAFF
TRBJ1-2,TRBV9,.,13,CASSVGISNGYTF
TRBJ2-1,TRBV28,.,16,CASSLWYRDPNNEQFF
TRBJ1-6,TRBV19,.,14,CASSNREYNSPLHF
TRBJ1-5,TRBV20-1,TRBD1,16,CSASLRGRGSNQPQHF
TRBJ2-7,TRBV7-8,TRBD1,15,CASSSAGTGTYEQYF
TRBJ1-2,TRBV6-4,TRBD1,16,CASRVDAGGAWYGYTF